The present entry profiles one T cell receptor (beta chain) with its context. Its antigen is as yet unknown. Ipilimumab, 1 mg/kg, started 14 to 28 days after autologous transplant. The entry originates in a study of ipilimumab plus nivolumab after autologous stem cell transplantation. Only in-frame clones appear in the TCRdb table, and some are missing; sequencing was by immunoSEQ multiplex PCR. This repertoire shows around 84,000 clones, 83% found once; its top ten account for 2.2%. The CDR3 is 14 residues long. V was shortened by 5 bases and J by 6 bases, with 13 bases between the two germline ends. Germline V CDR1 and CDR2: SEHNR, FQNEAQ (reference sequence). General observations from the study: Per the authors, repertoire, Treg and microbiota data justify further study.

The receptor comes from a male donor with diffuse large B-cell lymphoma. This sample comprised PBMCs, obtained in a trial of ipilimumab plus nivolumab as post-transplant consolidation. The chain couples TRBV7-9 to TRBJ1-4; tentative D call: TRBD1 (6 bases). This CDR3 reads CASSLTGSDEKLFF. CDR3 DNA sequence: TGTGCCAGCAGCCTAACAGGGTCTGATGAAAAACTGTTTTTT. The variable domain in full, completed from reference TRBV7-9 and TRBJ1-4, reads DTGVSQNPRHKITKRGQNVTFRCDPISEHNRLYWYRQTLGQGPEFLTYFQNEAQLEKSRLLSDRFSAERPKGSFSTLEIQRTEQGDSAMYLCASSLTGSDEKLFFGSGTQLSVL.